The 18 T cell receptor beta chains presented below share a single source sample, sequenced in a study of T-cell memory formation after mild COVID-19. From the 5' RACE reads, TCRdb called clonotypes with MiXCR, one entry per CDR3 protein. The sample has roughly 480,000 distinct CDR3 sequences; roughly 25% are singletons. Sequenced material: PBMCs or a T cell subset sorted from them (not recorded which). Receptors originate from an adult woman who had mild COVID-19 (a few samples of this study predate the infection). Cell type and time point are not known.

The genes are TRBV5-1 and TRBJ2-7, with 11 bases aligning to TRBD2. The germline gives CDR1 SGHRS, CDR2 YFSETQ. The CDR3 has 17 amino acids. V lost 4 bases, J lost 3 bases, and 12 bases stayed unmatched. Written as DNA, the CDR3 is TGCGCCAGCAGCCCTCGAGTAGCGGGAGGGCCTGGCTACGAGCAGTACTTC. Translating gives CASSPRVAGGPGYEQYF.

The sample holds a few counts of this clonotype. The V gene is TRBV19, the J gene TRBJ2-5; no firm D call. The length of the CDR3 is 15 residues. Germline V gives CDR1 LNHDA, CDR2 SQIVND (reference sequence). Between the trimmed V and J ends, which lost 5 bases and 3 bases, there was a span of 16 bases. CDR3 coding DNA: TGTGCCAGTAGTCGATCTTGGCAGGCTGAAGAGACCCAGTACTTC. Residues: CASSRSWQAEETQYF.

This clonotype has a handful of counts. The V call is TRBV20-1, the J call TRBJ1-2; D might be TRBD1 (5 bases). CDR3 length: 12 residues. Trimming removed 7 bases at V and 8 bases at J, with 17 bases between. From germline, CDR1 is DFQATT and CDR2 SNEGSKA (reference sequence). Written as DNA, the CDR3 is TGCAGTGGTTGGTGGGGGTACAGCGGCTACACCTTC. It encodes CSGWWGYSGYTF.

The V call is TRBV30, the J call TRBJ1-1, with D tentatively TRBD1 (6 bases). Per the germline V gene, CDR1 is GTSNPN and CDR2 is SVGIG (reference sequence). The CDR3 extends over 15 amino acids. The V end lost 0 bases, the J end lost 4 bases, and 15 bases lay between the germline ends. The DNA for the CDR3 is TGTGCCTGGAGTGTGTTCGGGGGGCGGTCCACTGAAGCTTTCTTT. Translating gives CAWSVFGGRSTEAFF.

This clonotype turned up a few times. This chain joins TRBV9 and TRBJ2-3, with D possibly TRBD2 on 6 matching bases. The CDR3 contains 15 residues. The V and J ends lost 4 bases and 1 base respectively, with 13 bases between them. CDR1 is SGDLS, CDR2 YYNGEE, per germline. The CDR3 region has the DNA TGTGCCAGCAGCCCCCTAGCGAGGGGCACAGATACGCAGTATTTT. Translation gives CASSPLARGTDTQYF.

This clonotype has a count of ten or more. The chain uses TRBV9 and TRBJ2-5; D perhaps matches TRBD1 (5 bases). Deletions cut 0 bases from V and 2 bases from J, with 5 bases between. The CDR3 runs to 13 residues. Germline values: CDR1 SGDLS, CDR2 YYNGEE. This chain's CDR3 is CASSVEGQETQYF. The CDR3, as DNA: TGTGCCAGCAGCGTAGAGGGGCAAGAGACCCAGTACTTC.

This clonotype was counted ten times or more. CDR3 loop: CAWSVLTGTGQPQHF. In DNA, the CDR3 is TGTGCCTGGAGTGTCTTGACAGGGACAGGTCAGCCCCAGCATTTT. The chain employs TRBV30 and TRBJ1-5; 8 bases align to TRBD1. This CDR3 is built from 15 residues. V was clipped by 0 bases and J by 6 bases; unmatched bases: 7. Germline CDR1 reads GTSNPN; CDR2 reads SVGIG (reference sequence).

J is TRBJ2-2 and V is TRBV29-1; the match to TRBD2 covers 7 bases. Germline CDR1 and CDR2: SQVTM and ANQGSEA. V was clipped by 0 bases and J by 2 bases; unmatched bases: 6. The CDR3 covers 16 residues. The CDR3 region is CSVEDASSGNTGELFF. In nucleotides, the CDR3 is TGCAGCGTTGAAGATGCGTCTAGCGGTAACACCGGGGAGCTGTTTTTT.

This clonotype was seen only a few times. In nucleotides, the CDR3 is TGCAGTGCTAGAGATCTAGGGAGCTTTAGCTACACCTTC. The encoded protein is CSARDLGSFSYTF. The genes are TRBV20-1 and TRBJ1-2; no clear D. The germline V and J ends were trimmed by 0 bases and 9 bases, with 14 bases remaining between them. Germline CDR1 and CDR2: DFQATT and SNEGSKA (reference sequence). The length of the CDR3 is 13 residues.

V gene TRBV5-1 combines with J gene TRBJ2-2, with 8 bases aligning to TRBD1. This CDR3 comprises 15 residues. Germline lookup yields CDR1 SGHRS and CDR2 YFSETQ. V shed 5 bases and J 7 bases; nucleotides not matched to a gene: 10. CDR3 in amino acids: CASRRGQGKNGELFF. The CDR3 DNA sequence: TGCGCCAGCAGACGCGGACAGGGAAAGAACGGGGAGCTGTTTTTT. The full variable domain, in which reference TRBV5-1 and TRBJ2-2 provide the parts outside the CDR3, is KAGVTQTPRYLIKTRGQQVTLSCSPISGHRSVSWYQQTPGQGLQFLFEYFSETQRNKGNFPGRFSGRQFSNSRSEMNVSTLELGDSALYLCASRRGQGKNGELFFGEGSRLTVL.

The chain links TRBV3-1 to TRBJ2-7; D uncertain. CDR3 size: 15 residues. V lost 0 bases, J lost 4 bases, and 13 bases lay in between. CDR1 and CDR2 from the germline V gene are LGHDT and YNNKEL (reference sequence). The CDR3 is CASSQDSLWGYEQYF. In DNA form, the CDR3 reads TGTGCCAGCAGCCAAGATTCGTTATGGGGATACGAGCAGTACTTC.

The V and J genes are TRBV6-5 and TRBJ2-3; unclear D gene. The CDR3 runs to 13 residues. The germline V and J ends were trimmed by 6 bases and 2 bases, with 9 bases remaining between them. Germline CDR1 and CDR2: MNHEY and SVGAGI. The CDR3 DNA reads as TGTGCCAGCAGAAGGAGACTCACAGATACGCAGTATTTT. Its translation: CASRRRLTDTQYF.

J is TRBJ2-7 and V is TRBV15, with 10 bases aligning to TRBD1. Germline values: CDR1 LNHNV, CDR2 YYDKDF (reference sequence). The CDR3 covers 15 residues. V lost 3 bases, J lost 0 bases, and 2 bases stayed unmatched. The CDR3 reads CATSRDRGTSYEQYF. For the CDR3, the DNA is TGTGCCACCAGCAGGGACAGGGGGACCTCCTACGAGCAGTACTTC.

This chain links TRBV5-1 with TRBJ2-7, with 7 bases that match TRBD1. Trimming cost V 8 bases and J 0 bases; bases outside gene matches: 11. From germline, CDR1 is SGHRS and CDR2 YFSETQ. CDR3 length: 15 amino acids. The CDR3 DNA is TGCGCCAGTCGTCTTGACAGGGCCTACTCCTACGAGCAGTACTTC. Translation: CASRLDRAYSYEQYF.

The chain employs TRBV27 and TRBJ1-1; tentatively, D is TRBD1 (6 bases). The germline gives CDR1 MNHEY, CDR2 SMNVEV (reference sequence). The CDR3 covers 15 residues. Trimming removed 6 bases at V and 7 bases at J, with 21 bases between. The CDR3 nucleotides read TGTGCCAGCAGCAATCGGGGGGGCTCCACTTTTGAAGCTTTCTTT. Translation gives CASSNRGGSTFEAFF.

In its sample, this clonotype was seen many times. The genes are TRBV11-3 and TRBJ2-1, with 9 bases aligning to TRBD1. With V trimmed by 4 bases and J by 3 bases, 1 base remained unmatched. There are 14 residues in the CDR3. The V gene's germline CDR1 is SGHNT and CDR2 YENEEA. The CDR3 DNA follows: TGTGCCAGCAGCTCGGGACAGGGCTACAATGAGCAGTTCTTC. Residues: CASSSGQGYNEQFF.

This clonotype was observed a handful of times. The chain is built from TRBV12-3 or TRBV12-4 and TRBJ1-4, with TRBD1 identical over 9 bases. This CDR3 is built from 18 residues. The ends lost 4 bases at V and 8 bases at J; junction bases unmatched: 17. The CDR3 here is CASSSHTTAQGAAEKLFF. For the CDR3, the DNA is TGTGCCAGCAGTTCCCACACGACGGCACAGGGGGCTGCAGAAAAACTGTTTTTT.

The V and J genes are TRBV20-1 and TRBJ2-1; D possibly corresponds to TRBD1 (6 bases). Trimming took off 0 bases at V and 5 bases at J, with 14 bases between the two ends. The germline gives CDR1 DFQATT, CDR2 SNEGSKA (reference sequence). The CDR3 runs 15 residues. CDR3 loop: CSARDEQGLNNEQFF. CDR3 nucleotides: TGCAGTGCTAGAGATGAACAGGGCCTCAACAATGAGCAGTTCTTC.